These 7 T cell receptor beta chains share one sample of origin, sequenced in a study of T-cell reconstitution after alpha-beta-depleted transplantation in children. As it was prepared, the TCRbeta library received unique molecular identifiers. TCRdb reanalysed the PCR reads using MiXCR and keeps one entry per CDR3 protein. The sample contains some 180,000 distinct CDR3 sequences, 6.6% of which appear only once. The material was PBMCs, obtained before TCRalphabeta/CD19-depleted stem cell transplant. These receptor sequences come from a boy aged 2 to 10 with acute lymphoblastic leukemia, due to receive a stem cell transplant.

This clonotype was picked up many times. The V call is TRBV29-1, the J call TRBJ1-1; no clear D gene. The germline gives CDR1 SQVTM, CDR2 ANQGSEA. This CDR3 has 14 amino acids. V lost 0 bases, J lost 5 bases, and 13 bases lay in between. CDR3 amino acids: CSVEEVSFGTEAFF. The CDR3 DNA is TGCAGCGTTGAAGAAGTATCGTTCGGGACTGAAGCTTTCTTT.

On this clonotype: A much larger clone differs from this one at a single base, so this may be a read error. V and J are TRBV4-3 and TRBJ2-5; D perhaps matches TRBD1 (6 bases). CDR1 is LGHNA, CDR2 YSLEER, per germline. This CDR3 has 14 amino acids. This chain's CDR3 is CATSQDGGSETQYF. DNA for the CDR3: TGCGCCACCAGCCAAGATGGGGGCTCGGAGACCCAGTACTTC.

In this sample, this clonotype turned up a few times. The V and J genes are TRBV2 and TRBJ2-5; D perhaps matches TRBD1 (6 bases). The CDR3 runs to 19 residues. Germline CDR1 and CDR2: SNHLY and FYNNEI. V was cut by 6 bases and J by 1 base, with 27 bases left in between. As DNA, the CDR3 is TGTGCCAGCAGGGCTCCTAACAGGGATATGGTGGCGTTCCAAGAGACCCAGTACTTC. Amino acids: CASRAPNRDMVAFQETQYF.

In its sample, this clonotype was seen many times. This chain uses TRBV20-1 with TRBJ2-2, with TRBD2 matching 7 bases. The trim removed 0 bases at V and 5 bases at J, leaving 6 bases unmatched. The CDR3 is made up of 15 amino acids. Germline CDR1 reads DFQATT; CDR2 reads SNEGSKA (reference sequence). The CDR3 DNA is TGCAGTGCTAGAGATCGATGGGGAGGGACCGGGGAGCTGTTTTTT. Its protein product is CSARDRWGGTGELFF.

At least ten counts were recorded for this clonotype. V is TRBV6-2 or TRBV6-3 and J is TRBJ2-7; 7 bases are shared with TRBD1. The CDR3 spans 14 residues. The ends lost 5 bases at V and 2 bases at J; junction bases unmatched: 6. The germline V gene has CDR1 MNHEY and CDR2 SVGEGT. The CDR3 sequence is CASSPGTEPYEQYF. CDR3 sequence (DNA): TGTGCCAGCAGTCCCGGGACAGAACCCTACGAGCAGTACTTC.

Note on this clonotype: One base away lies a much larger clone, so this may be a sequencing read error. V usage is TRBV27 and J usage is TRBJ2-1, with TRBD2 matching over 8 bases. The CDR3 runs to 16 residues. After removal of 5 bases from V and 5 bases from J, the junction contained 11 bases not matched to a gene. The germline gives CDR1 MNHEY, CDR2 SMNVEV (reference sequence). CDR3 amino acids: CASSARTSHAHNEQFF. DNA for the CDR3: TGTGCCAGCAGTGCACGGACTAGCCATGCTCACAATGAGCAGTTCTTC.

In this sample, this clonotype turned up many times. V is TRBV20-1 and J is TRBJ2-1, with TRBD2 matching 11 bases. The CDR3 is made up of 14 amino acids. V lost 5 bases and J lost 9; bases outside the gene matches: 9. CDR1 and CDR2 from the germline V gene are DFQATT and SNEGSKA (reference sequence). CDR3 bases: TGCAGTGCTCCAAGGACTAGCGGGTTGAGTGAGCAGTTCTTC. Translation: CSAPRTSGLSEQFF.